This T cell receptor beta chain is from a study of cytomegalovirus exposure and HLA in healthy donors (dated by TCRdb to about 2017). Broadly, across the study: An earlier analysis of 587 of the donors reported about 300 Gb of sequence data and 95 million to 140 million unique TCR beta sequences obtained from some 170 million T cells. Roughly 320 gigabases of sequencing data and around 80 million unique TCR sequences made up an early release that covered around 640 HLA-typed donors. The genetic ancestry cluster associated with self-reported Caucasian donors included about 81% of the approximately 400 genotyped donors. The study aimed to test whether cataloging public T cell receptors could reveal signatures of past pathogen exposure. The study used immunosequencing to profile the T cell repertoires of approximately 690 subjects and linked those repertoires to cytomegalovirus serostatus. In addition to the first cohort of 666 subjects, a separate validation cohort of approximately 120 different subjects was used. To predict cytomegalovirus infection status, the study combined high-throughput TCR immunosequencing, statistical association of individual TCRs with disease status, and machine learning. To study patterns of TCR occurrence, a later analysis re-analyzed previously published TCR beta repertoires from 666 donors and added high-resolution HLA genotyping. Rather than using new phenotypic data, the later analysis identified candidate immune exposures from TCR beta sequences and from how often those sequences occurred across donors. To decide whether each TCR beta V gene segment behaved as functional or pseudogenic, an earlier analysis of approximately 600 of the donors relied on high-throughput TCR beta sequencing. Donor age, sex, ethnicity and CMV serostatus were compiled together with the repertoire data. A later genetic analysis used genome-wide SNP genotypes for about three fifths of the 666 donors, treating that subset as a discovery cohort. Every repertoire in the discovery cohort had been generated on one and the same sequencing platform. Both class I and class II loci were covered by HLA typing, at four-digit resolution. Typing coverage differed by locus: A, B, C, DRB1 and DQB1 were typed in about 620-640 donors, DQA1 in roughly 500, DPA1 in 600 to 610, and DPB1 in 472. Roughly 5 DR-DQ haplotypes were handled as single units for association and clustering because linkage in the cohort was strong. Across some 400 genotyped donors of the cohort, an average of approximately 240,000 unique TCR beta nucleotide sequences per donor were sequenced, and roughly a sixth of those sequences were non-productive. Overall study results and their limits: In vitro tests confirmed that three of the cytomegalovirus-associated TCR beta chains recognize cytomegalovirus antigens. Several of the top co-occurrence clusters appeared to be linked to parvovirus B19, influenza, CMV and Epstein-Barr virus, according to a later analysis. Compared with equally common non-associated chains, HLA-associated TCR beta chains in a later analysis were more clonally expanded and had lower generation probabilities. In a later analysis, most CMV-associated TCR beta chains were found to appear HLA-restricted, with HLA associations seemingly driven largely by CMV exposure. The study listed approximately 150 TCR beta chains as associated with cytomegalovirus. In a later genetic analysis, fewer N-insertions in productive TCRs were reported among donors in an Asian-associated ancestry cluster than the 666-donor mean. Strong co-occurrence of HLA alleles, especially DR and DQ, made assigning TCR associations to individual alleles difficult. HLA typing was unavailable for some donors at each locus, so association tests used only the typed subset. Because the 87-base-pair reads could not distinguish some IMGT-functional V segments, including TRBV6-2 and TRBV6-3, those segments were excluded. A group of highly shared sequence variants was considered likely to be a technical artifact of the sequencing pipeline. Correlated functional status among segregating V segments might be attributable to linkage disequilibrium, but an unknown experimental factor could not be ruled out. The classifier was reported to diagnose cytomegalovirus status with high specificity and sensitivity in both the original cohort and the validation cohort. In a later genetic analysis, a missense DCLRE1C variant was associated with V-gene and J-gene trimming of TCR beta chains, and the association was replicated in an independent cohort. Specific HLA alleles were associated with 16,951 TCR beta sequences at a false discovery rate of 0.05 in a later analysis. A further reported finding was that TCR beta sequences accurately predicted the HLA-A and HLA-B alleles for most subjects in the first cohort. Immune exposure information for the cohort was limited to CMV serostatus. About 17 rarely observed V segments, including chromosome 9 orphons, were excluded from the earlier analysis of some 590 of the donors because counts were too low. In a later analysis, TCR association rates were found to vary across HLA loci, with the most associated TCRs seen for DRB1 alleles and the fewest for HLA-C alleles. The authors suggested that the approach could potentially be generalized to other disease states and immunological phenotypes. In an earlier analysis of 587 of the donors, most TCR beta V segments appeared in productive rearrangements about 90% or about 30% of the time, broadly matching IMGT annotations. In this cohort, only TCR beta chains were sequenced, and detectable features were limited by the absence of alpha or paired-chain data. Most TCR sequences were seen in very few donors, while some public TCRs were found in many individuals. Sequencing depth was assumed to be roughly uniform across donors in the presence/absence analyses, though that assumption may not hold.

Receptors were amplified or captured by the immunoSEQ multiplex PCR assay. For the multiplex PCR, a mixture combining 60 forward primers for TCR Vbeta segments and 13 reverse primers for TCR Jbeta segments was used. Amplification of the CDR3 region of rearranged TCR beta genes was performed with a multiplex PCR assay on genomic DNA. The Illumina HiSeq System was used to sequence the amplified TCR beta libraries as 87-base-pair reads. For the original study's pipeline: In a later analysis, 77 million or so unique TCR beta chains were counted across the 666 repertoires, and around 11 million of these chains were shared by at least two donors. Raw reads were error-corrected and collapsed into unique sequences with a nearest-neighbor algorithm that merged closely related sequences to remove PCR and sequencing errors. V, D and J gene segments were assigned by aligning CDR3 sequences to IMGT reference sequences. For a sequence to be retained, at least a six-nucleotide match to both a V gene segment and a J gene segment was required. A rearrangement counted as productive if the CDR3 had no stop codons and remained in frame with V and J, and every other rearrangement counted as non-productive. CDR3 was defined by IMGT convention, running from the second conserved V-encoded cysteine to the conserved J-encoded phenylalanine. The earlier analysis of roughly 590 of the donors excluded sequences that lacked an unambiguous match to a single V gene segment. An earlier analysis of fewer than 650 of the donors classified V segments as functional when productive rearrangements were above 56.7% and as segregating when the standard deviation between donors was above 5%. A statistical classification framework was built for diagnosing cytomegalovirus status from the catalog of TCR beta chain sequences. In a later analysis, TCR nucleotide sequences were compared against IMGT/GENE-DB human TR gene sequences so that V and J genes could be assigned. A later analysis assigned CDR3 sequences and most-parsimonious VDJ recombination scenarios with the TCRdist pipeline. In a later analysis, every TCR beta chain was defined by the combination of its CDR3 amino acid sequence and its V-gene family, and reads without a unique V-gene family were dropped. To address suspected cross-contamination and a sequencing artifact, a later analysis removed around 590 highly shared, low-generation-probability nucleotide sequences. In a later analysis, a clonal expansion index for each public chain was calculated from normalized within-repertoire ranks of inferred template counts. A later analysis computed generation probabilities with a VDJ recombination model fitted to out-of-frame rearrangements, and checked the results against IGoR. A later analysis scored TCR-TCR, TCR-HLA and TCR-CMV co-occurrence with hypergeometric tests, applying a repertoire-size bias correction to TCR pairs. In a later analysis, false discovery rates were estimated by permuting HLA or CMV assignments 20 times. In a later analysis, co-occurring TCRs were grouped using DBSCAN, with TCRdist sequence similarity added in when clustering inside HLA-allele-positive subsets. Repertoires with fewer than 30,000 or more than 120,000 public chains, plus five repertoires with anomalous nucleotide sharing, were excluded from co-occurrence clustering. TCRdb carries this immuneACCESS record with in-frame sequences only. Its versions omit some clonotypes, under half of them owing to an unresolved V gene in the studies checked, with the rest unexplained. That table supplies the V and J calls and clone size; D and trimming were determined from the DNA. The sample yields some 180,000 clones; approximately 86% were counted once. The ten largest clones capture approximately 0.98% of the sample.

The germline V gene sets CDR1 to MDHEN and CDR2 to SYDVKM. The CDR3 goes from the cysteine to the phenylalanine over 16 residues. Just CDR3 DNA is preserved here, 48 bases in frame from base 1. Here V drops 3 bases and J drops 2 bases, and the junction holds 6 bases not matched to any gene. In total, roughly 710 healthy bone marrow donors made up the cohort. Cohort members were all nominally healthy when sampled, although unrecorded immune exposures were likely present. The donor tested CMV seronegative, placing the donor among the approximately 400 seronegative members of the cohort. A peripheral blood sample was collected from each donor, and TCR beta sequencing was performed on peripheral blood mononuclear cells. The Qiagen DNeasy Blood Extraction Kit was used to extract genomic DNA from the blood cell samples. This clone has only one observation. Its antigen is still unknown. No base quality information exists; no much larger clone differs at one position.

The receptor comes from a boy between 2 and 10 years old in good health and CMV-seronegative. The chain uses TRBV28 and TRBJ2-5, and 10 junction bases match TRBD1. The specimen sequenced was PBMCs. The sequenced DNA is TGTGCCAGCAGTTTGCCCGGACAGGGGGGGCAAGAGACCCAGTACTTC. Its product reads: CASSLPGQGGQETQYF.